Reported below is one TCR beta chain. Each CDR3 protein is one row after TCRdb ran MiXCR on the 5' RACE reads. The sample carries tens of thousands of distinct CDR3 sequences, less than 25% recorded once. J gave up 4 bases and V 6 bases, and 12 bases lay outside the gene matches. Germline CDR1 DFQATT, CDR2 SNEGSKA (reference sequence). The CDR3 has 14 amino acids. The TCR was taken from a female donor with breast cancer. The chain is built from TRBV20-1 and TRBJ2-7, with 7 nucleotides matching TRBD1. Sequenced: memory CD4+ T cells sorted from blood. Subset given: memory CD4+ T cells, CD4+CD45RO+CD25-. The CDR3 here is CSAPDRRKLYEQYF. Here the CDR3 DNA reads TGCAGTGCCCCGGACAGGCGTAAGCTTTACGAGCAGTACTTC.